The present T cell receptor beta chain was sequenced within a study of technical replicates of blood from a handful of donors. In germline, CDR1 is LGHNA, CDR2 YNFKEQ. The trim removed 4 bases at V and 7 bases at J, leaving 8 bases unmatched. This CDR3 is built from 15 residues. Generated by immunoSEQ multiplex PCR, the TCRdb table keeps only in-frame clones and is missing some. The sample has around 89,000 clones, over 85% seen once. V gene TRBV4-2 combines with J gene TRBJ2-1; the match to TRBD1 covers 9 bases. This TCR came from a human donor in good health. The sample taken for sequencing was T cells isolated from PBMCs. This CDR3 is CASSRVTGGPNEQFF. The CDR3 nucleotides are TGTGCCAGCAGCCGAGTGACAGGGGGTCCAAATGAGCAGTTCTTC.